The sample holds one count of the clone carrying this T cell receptor (beta chain). The data stem from a study of blood T cell repertoires in COVID-19. Overall study: The study drew acute and convalescent COVID-19 samples from the United States, Italy and Spain. From T cells, B-cell-depleted T cells, or PBMCs came the material, which was cDNA or gDNA.

Trimming cost V 7 bases and J 0 bases; bases outside gene matches: 3. The CDR3 contains 13 residues. The germline CDR1 and CDR2 sequences are MNHNY and SVGAGI (reference sequence). Per the original methods: The assay estimated nucleated cells by amplifying reference gene primers. Libraries were prepared by immunoSEQ multiplex PCR; TCRdb keeps only in-frame clonotypes and omits some of them. From that table come the V and J calls and clone size; the DNA was used to work out D and trimming. Of tens of thousands of clones in the sample, around 82% are singletons; the top ten hold around 27%. The sequenced sample consisted of peripheral blood. V and J are TRBV6-6 and TRBJ2-7, with TRBD1 identical over 7 bases. The source is a human donor in a cohort sampled during active COVID-19. The DNA of the CDR3 is TGTGCCAGCACCGACAGGGACTCCTACGAGCAGTACTTC. This codes for CASTDRDSYEQYF.